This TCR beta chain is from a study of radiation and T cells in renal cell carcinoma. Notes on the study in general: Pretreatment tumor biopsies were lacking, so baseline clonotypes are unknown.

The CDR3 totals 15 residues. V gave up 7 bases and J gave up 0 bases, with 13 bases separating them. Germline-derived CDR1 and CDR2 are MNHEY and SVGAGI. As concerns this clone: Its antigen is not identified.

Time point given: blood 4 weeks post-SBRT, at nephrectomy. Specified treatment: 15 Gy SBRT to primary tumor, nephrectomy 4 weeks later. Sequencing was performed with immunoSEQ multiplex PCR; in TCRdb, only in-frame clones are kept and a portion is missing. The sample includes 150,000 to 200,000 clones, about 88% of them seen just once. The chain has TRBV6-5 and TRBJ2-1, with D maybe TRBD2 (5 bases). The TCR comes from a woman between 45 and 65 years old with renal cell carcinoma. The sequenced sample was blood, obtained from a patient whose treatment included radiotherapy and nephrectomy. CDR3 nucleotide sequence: TGTGCCAGCAAGGAGCGGCCGAGCTCCTACAATGAGCAGTTCTTC. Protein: CASKERPSSYNEQFF.